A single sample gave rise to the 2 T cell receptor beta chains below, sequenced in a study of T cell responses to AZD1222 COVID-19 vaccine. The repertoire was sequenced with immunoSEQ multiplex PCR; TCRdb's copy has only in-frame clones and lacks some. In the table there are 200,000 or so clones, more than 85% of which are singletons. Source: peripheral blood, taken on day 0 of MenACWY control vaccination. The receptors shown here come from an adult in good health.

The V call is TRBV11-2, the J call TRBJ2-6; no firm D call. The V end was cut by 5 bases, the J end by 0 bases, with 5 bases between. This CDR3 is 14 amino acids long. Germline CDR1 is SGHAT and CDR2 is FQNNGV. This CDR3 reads CASSNSSGANVLTF. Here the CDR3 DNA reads TGTGCCAGCAGCAACAGCTCTGGGGCCAACGTCCTGACTTTC.

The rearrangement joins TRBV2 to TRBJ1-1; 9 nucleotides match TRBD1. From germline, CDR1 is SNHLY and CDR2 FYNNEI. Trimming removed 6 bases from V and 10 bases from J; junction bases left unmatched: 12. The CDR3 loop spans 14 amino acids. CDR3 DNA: TGTGCCAGCAGCAAGGGGGGACAGGGAATTGGAGCTTTCTTT. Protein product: CASSKGGQGIGAFF.